This paragraph reports one T cell receptor beta chain. Its antigen is not identified. The sample comes from a study of T cell repertoires in cytomegalovirus infection. Study as a whole: Public TCR beta signatures marked donors with CMV infection and the matching HLA.

CDR1 is SEHNR, CDR2 FQNEAQ, per germline (reference sequence). The CDR3 contains 16 residues. V lost 5 bases, J lost 3 bases, and 13 bases stayed unmatched. Study outcomes and limitations: Across the ex vivo response, the dominant clonotypes were HLA-C-restricted CMV-specific TCR beta clonotypes.

TCRdb called the reads again in MiXCR, with one record for every CDR3 protein. The sample yields nearly 700,000 distinct CDR3 sequences, about 30% seen once. The input for sequencing was cultured PBMCs, taken from culture after CMV antigen stimulation. This TCR was sampled from a human donor in good health (CMV status not recorded). Some clones in this sample may be carry-over from other donors' samples. V is TRBV7-9 and J is TRBJ2-7; TRBD1 matches at 7 bases. CDR3 loop: CASSVSGTASFYEQYF. The CDR3 coding sequence is TGTGCCAGCAGCGTATCCGGGACAGCCAGTTTCTACGAGCAGTACTTC.